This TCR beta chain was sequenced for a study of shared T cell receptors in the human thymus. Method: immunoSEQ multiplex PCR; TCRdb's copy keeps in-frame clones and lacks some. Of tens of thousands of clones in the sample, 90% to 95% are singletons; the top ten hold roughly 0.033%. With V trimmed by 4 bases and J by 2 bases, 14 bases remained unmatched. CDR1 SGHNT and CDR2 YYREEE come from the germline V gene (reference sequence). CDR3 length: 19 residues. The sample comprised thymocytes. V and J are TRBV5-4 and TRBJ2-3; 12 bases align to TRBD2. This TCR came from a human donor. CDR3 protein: CASSRYWTSGEPTTDTQYF. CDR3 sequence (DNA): TGTGCCAGCAGCCGATACTGGACTAGCGGGGAGCCGACCACAGATACGCAGTATTTT.